This T cell receptor (beta chain) is from a study of regulatory T cells in long-lasting Graves disease. This clonotype was detected a few times. CDR3 size: 15 residues. The germline V gene encodes CDR1 SGDLS and CDR2 YYNGEE. V dropped 3 bases and J dropped 5 bases, with 15 bases sitting between them. As for time point: newly diagnosed GD, antithyroid drugs for less than 3 months. Construction of the TCR library relied on RNA isolated from PBMCs. Sequencing libraries for TCR beta were prepared with iRepertoire HTBI primers and Arm-PCR of CDR3 regions. Under the authors' procedure: Across all samples, approximately 68 TRBV segments and 11 to 15 TRBJ segments were identified. MiXCR, applied by TCRdb to the multiplex PCR reads, yields one record per CDR3 protein. The V and J calls here are based on TCRdb, not the publication. The sample records 550,000 to 700,000 distinct CDR3 sequences, about 16% being singletons.

The sample was also linked to a second study, of T cells in Graves' hyperthyroidism and ophthalmopathy.

The receptor was isolated from a man between 18 and 35 years old with Graves disease. Sequencing used peripheral blood mononuclear cells (PBMCs), obtained at new diagnosis, from a patient treated with antithyroid drugs. The J gene is TRBJ2-1, the V gene TRBV9, with D possibly matching TRBD2 (5 bases). The CDR3 loop is CASSAPGSRDNEQFF. The CDR3 DNA follows: TGTGCCAGCAGCGCCCCGGGAAGTCGGGACAATGAGCAGTTCTTC.